Presented here are 30 T cell receptor beta chains from one specimen sequenced in a study of T cell changes during pregnancy in multiple sclerosis. Profiling relied on immunoSEQ multiplex PCR, and the TCRdb table lists in-frame clones only, not all of them. In the table there are around 80,000 clones, 92% of which are singletons. The input for sequencing was peripheral blood, taken before pregnancy. The receptors come from a female donor with multiple sclerosis, enrolled in a pregnancy study.

The rearrangement uses TRBV7-8 and TRBJ1-6; D unresolved. Trimming removed 5 bases at V and 5 bases at J, with 13 bases between. Germline lookup yields CDR1 SGHVS and CDR2 FQNEAQ. The CDR3 is made up of 15 amino acids. The CDR3 reads CASSRRHEDNSPLHF. CDR3 sequence (DNA): TGTGCCAGCAGCCGACGACACGAAGATAATTCACCCCTCCACTTT.

V and J are TRBV10-2 and TRBJ1-4; D is uncertain. The CDR3 has 13 residues. Germline-derived CDR1 and CDR2 are WSHSY and SAAADI. Deletions cut 4 bases from V and 0 bases from J, with 3 bases between. CDR3 in DNA: TGCGCCAGCAGTGCATCAACTAATGAAAAACTGTTTTTT. Translated: CASSASTNEKLFF.

The table lists this clone with a count of one. The chain has TRBV7-6 and TRBJ2-1, with 7 positions matching TRBD1. The trim removed 5 bases at V and 3 bases at J, leaving 7 bases unmatched. The CDR3 length is 15 residues. CDR1 and CDR2 from the germline V gene are SGHVS and FNYEAQ. The CDR3: CASSTTGANYNEQFF. The DNA of the CDR3 is TGTGCCAGCAGCACCACAGGGGCAAACTACAATGAGCAGTTCTTC. Together with reference TRBV7-6 and TRBJ2-1, the CDR3 gives the full variable domain: GAGVSQSPRYKVTKRGQDVALRCDPISGHVSLYWYRQALGQGPEFLTYFNYEAQQDKSGLPNDRFSAERPEGSISTLTIQRTEQRDSAMYRCASSTTGANYNEQFFGPGTRLTVL.

CDR3 in amino acids: CASSLGTGNGYTF. The CDR3 DNA reads TGTGCCAGCAGCCTCGGGACAGGGAATGGCTACACCTTC. The V gene is TRBV13, the J gene TRBJ1-2; TRBD1 agrees at 9 bases. This CDR3 region has 13 residues. Germline trimming cut 5 bases from V and 6 bases from J; bases unmatched to any gene: 4. The germline CDR1 and CDR2 sequences are PRHDT and FYEKMQ (reference sequence).

This clone appeared a single time. The chain links TRBV5-1 to TRBJ1-5; D unresolved. This CDR3 is built from 14 residues. Trimming took 0 bases from V and 4 from J, leaving 8 bases between them. The germline CDR1 and CDR2 sequences are SGHRS and YFSETQ. The CDR3 is CASSLVAGNQPQHF. The CDR3 DNA is TGCGCCAGCAGCTTGGTGGCAGGAAATCAGCCCCAGCATTTT.

The chain employs TRBV4-1 and TRBJ2-7; weak D call: TRBD1 (5 bases). This CDR3 spans 17 amino acids. The V gene's germline CDR1 is MGHRA and CDR2 YSYEKL. V was trimmed by 4 bases and J by 0 bases, leaving 19 bases between them. The CDR3 here is CASSPLFLTQDSYEQYF. The DNA of the CDR3 is TGCGCCAGCAGCCCATTATTTCTAACACAGGACTCCTACGAGCAGTACTTC.

This chain links TRBV10-3 with TRBJ1-3, with TRBD1 matching over 7 bases. There are 13 residues in the CDR3. CDR1 is ENHRY, CDR2 SYGVKD, per germline. After removal of 11 bases from V and 0 bases from J, the junction contained 4 bases not matched to a gene. This CDR3 reads CASRGASGNTIYF. The CDR3 DNA is TGTGCCTCCAGGGGGGCCTCTGGAAACACCATATATTTT.

This sequence joins TRBV11-2 and TRBJ1-2; 7 nucleotides align to TRBD1. In germline, CDR1 is SGHAT, CDR2 FQNNGV. V was clipped by 5 bases and J by 2 bases; unmatched bases: 14. The CDR3 consists of 17 residues. In DNA, the CDR3 is TGTGCCAGCAGCCCCCGTCCCGGGACAGCTACCAACTATGGCTACACCTTC. Translation gives CASSPRPGTATNYGYTF.

This clone was counted once. This sequence joins TRBV2 and TRBJ2-1; 8 bases are shared with TRBD2. Trimming removed 4 bases from V and 8 bases from J; junction bases left unmatched: 10. Germline CDR1 SNHLY, CDR2 FYNNEI. The CDR3 covers 15 residues. CDR3 sequence: CASSASGGLVDEQFF. In DNA form, the CDR3 reads TGTGCCAGCAGTGCCAGCGGGGGCCTCGTGGATGAGCAGTTCTTC.

V is TRBV13 and J is TRBJ2-1; TRBD1 matches at 8 bases. CDR1 and CDR2 (germline): PRHDT, FYEKMQ (reference sequence). The CDR3 runs 14 residues. V lost 5 bases and J lost 8; bases outside the gene matches: 8. The CDR3 DNA is TGTGCCAGCAGCCATGGACAGGGTGCGTATGAGCAGTTCTTC. Protein product: CASSHGQGAYEQFF.

V and J are TRBV12-5 and TRBJ2-6; tentative D call: TRBD2 (5 bases). CDR3 length: 20 residues. Germline CDR1 and CDR2: LGHNT and FRNRAP. V dropped 0 bases and J dropped 5 bases, with 23 bases sitting between them. CDR3 in amino acids: CASGLVLGPTPSLRANVLTF. The CDR3 DNA follows: TGTGCTAGTGGTTTGGTACTAGGACCAACCCCCTCTCTTAGGGCCAACGTCCTGACTTTC.

The chain employs TRBV6-4 and TRBJ2-3, with no clear D. Germline CDR1 and CDR2: MRHNA and SNTAGT. The CDR3 runs 15 residues. The germline V and J ends were trimmed by 6 bases and 2 bases, with 15 bases remaining between them. The CDR3 reads CASSPTGSSTDTQYF. The CDR3 DNA follows: TGTGCCAGCAGCCCAACGGGTAGTTCCACAGATACGCAGTATTTT.

The V gene is TRBV5-6, the J gene TRBJ2-3; 8 nucleotides align to TRBD1. Germline CDR1 reads SGHDT; CDR2 reads YYEEEE. The CDR3 is 16 amino acids. V lost 0 bases and J lost 1; bases outside the gene matches: 4. In nucleotides, the CDR3 is TGTGCCAGCAGCTTGGGGACAGGGTATGGCACAGATACGCAGTATTTT. Protein sequence: CASSLGTGYGTDTQYF. The full variable domain, its missing parts supplied by reference TRBV5-6 and TRBJ2-3, is DAGVTQSPTHLIKTRGQQVTLRCSPKSGHDTVSWYQQALGQGPQFIFQYYEEEERQRGNFPDRFSGHQFPNYSSELNVNALLLGDSALYLCASSLGTGYGTDTQYFGPGTRLTVL.

V gene TRBV19 combines with J gene TRBJ1-2; D might be TRBD1 (6 bases). Germline V gives CDR1 LNHDA, CDR2 SQIVND (reference sequence). The CDR3 loop spans 13 amino acids. Trimming took off 6 bases at V and 4 bases at J, with 12 bases between the two ends. CDR3 sequence (DNA): TGTGCCAGTAGGAAGCGGGACACCTATGGCTACACCTTC. This codes for CASRKRDTYGYTF.

The V call is TRBV7-8, the J call TRBJ2-5; tentatively, D is TRBD1 (6 bases). Trimming cost V 3 bases and J 2 bases, with 25 bases left between them. Germline values: CDR1 SGHVS, CDR2 FQNEAQ. This CDR3 comprises 19 residues. The CDR3 nucleotides read TGTGCCAGCAGCTTCCAAACAGCAACAGGGTGGTTGGGTCAAGAGACCCAGTACTTC. It is translated as CASSFQTATGWLGQETQYF.

V gene TRBV5-1 combines with J gene TRBJ1-3; tentatively, D is TRBD1 (6 bases). Trimming removed 4 bases from V and 0 bases from J, with 14 bases in between. Germline V CDR1 and CDR2: SGHRS, YFSETQ. The CDR3 covers 16 residues. CDR3 DNA sequence: TGCGCCAGCAGCCCGCAACAGGGCTCCTCTGGAAACACCATATATTTT. This encodes CASSPQQGSSGNTIYF.

This clone was detected once. V usage is TRBV5-1 and J usage is TRBJ2-1, with 12 bases lining up with TRBD2. Germline lookup yields CDR1 SGHRS and CDR2 YFSETQ. V trimming: 0 bases; J trimming: 9 bases; junction bases outside the gene matches: 4. The CDR3 loop spans 15 amino acids. DNA of the CDR3: TGCGCCAGCAGCTTGGACTGGGGACTAGCGGGTGAGCAGTTCTTC. It encodes CASSLDWGLAGEQFF.

This chain uses TRBV19 with TRBJ2-2; TRBD2 agrees at 11 bases. From germline, CDR1 is LNHDA and CDR2 SQIVND (reference sequence). V shed 6 bases, J shed 6 bases, and the junction held 6 bases outside the gene matches. This CDR3 is 15 amino acids long. CDR3 nucleotides: TGTGCCAGTAGCCCTAGCGGGGGGCCACCCGGGGAGCTGTTTTTT. This sequence encodes CASSPSGGPPGELFF.

A word on this clone: Its ends do not fully match the called genes, so a read error is possible. The J gene is TRBJ1-6, the V gene TRBV23-1, with D possibly TRBD1 on 5 matching bases. TRBV23-1 is an open reading frame, and its role is uncertain. The CDR3 has 14 amino acids. CDR3 DNA: TGCGCCAGCACTCAACCCGGGGGGAATTCACCCCTCCACTTT. It is translated as CASTQPGGNSPLHF.

CDR3 nucleotide sequence: TGTGCCATCAGTGGGGGGGAGAGAACTAATGAAAAACTGTTTTTT. This sequence encodes CAISGGERTNEKLFF. The chain uses TRBV10-3 and TRBJ1-4; a possible D gene is TRBD1 (5 bases). Germline loops: CDR1 ENHRY, CDR2 SYGVKD. V lost 4 bases and J lost 1, with 10 bases in between. CDR3 size: 15 residues.

The chain carries TRBV11-2 and TRBJ2-1; 9 bases fit TRBD2. The CDR3 runs 17 residues. With V trimmed by 2 bases and J by 2 bases, 7 bases remained unmatched. The germline CDR1 and CDR2 sequences are SGHAT and FQNNGV. CDR3 nucleotides: TGTGCCAGCAGCTTAAATGGCGGGGGGGCAACCTACAATGAGCAGTTCTTC. It codes for CASSLNGGGATYNEQFF.

Concerning this clone itself: Its ends do not fully match the called genes, so a read error is possible. The V call is TRBV5-6, the J call TRBJ2-2; 12 positions agree with TRBD2. From germline, CDR1 is SGHDT and CDR2 YYEEEE. The CDR3 runs 17 residues. Here the CDR3 reads CASSLVLAGGNTGELFF. The CDR3 DNA follows: TGTGCCAGCAGTTTGGTACTAGCGGGGGGAAACACCGGGGAGCTGTTTTTT.

This chain links TRBV7-6 with TRBJ2-1; TRBD2 matches 9 bases. Trimming took 1 base from V and 4 from J; bases not matched to a gene: 5. The CDR3 is made up of 16 amino acids. In germline, CDR1 is SGHVS, CDR2 FNYEAQ. CDR3 nucleotides: TGTGCCAGCAGCTTAGGTCCGACTAGCGGATACAATGAGCAGTTCTTC. Amino acid sequence: CASSLGPTSGYNEQFF.

V usage is TRBV6-7 and J usage is TRBJ1-1; D might be TRBD1 (5 bases). TRBV6-7 is marked as an open reading frame, function uncertain. The CDR3 extends over 16 amino acids. Trimming stripped 8 bases from V and 0 bases from J, with 19 bases between. In DNA, the CDR3 is TGTGCCAGCGATGAAGGGGCATCCCCGATGAACACTGAAGCTTTCTTT. It codes for CASDEGASPMNTEAFF.

The chain links TRBV7-8 to TRBJ2-5, with D perhaps TRBD1 (5 bases). Germline CDR1 and CDR2: SGHVS and FQNEAQ. The V gene lost 1 base and the J gene lost 9 bases, with 12 bases spanning the gap. This CDR3 spans 13 amino acids. CDR3 in DNA: TGTGCCAGCAGCTTAGTCCCCGAAGGGGCCCAGTACTTC. Translation gives CASSLVPEGAQYF.

CDR3 bases: TGCGCCAGCAGCCTCGGGATAGCGGGGGGGCGGCGGGGTAATGAGCAGTTCTTC. This codes for CASSLGIAGGRRGNEQFF. The V call is TRBV5-1, the J call TRBJ2-1, with 11 positions matching TRBD2. The CDR3 runs to 18 residues. V lost 4 bases, J lost 7 bases, and 16 bases stayed unmatched. Germline CDR1 reads SGHRS; CDR2 reads YFSETQ.

This sequence joins TRBV29-1 and TRBJ1-2; 7 positions agree with TRBD1. V was clipped by 6 bases and J by 8 bases; unmatched bases: 12. From germline, CDR1 is SQVTM and CDR2 ANQGSEA. This CDR3 has 13 residues. CDR3: CSVKHRGGVGYTF. The CDR3 nucleotides are TGCAGCGTGAAGCACAGGGGAGGAGTCGGCTACACCTTC.

This clone turned up a few times. This chain joins TRBV14 and TRBJ2-7; 7 nucleotides align to TRBD1. CDR3 size: 13 residues. Germline CDR1 reads SGHDN; CDR2 reads FVKESK. V shed 5 bases and J 11 bases; nucleotides not matched to a gene: 12. In DNA form, the CDR3 reads TGTGCCAGCAGCAGAAAGACAGGGTTTTACAAGTACTTC. It encodes CASSRKTGFYKYF.

The table lists this clone with a few counts. The chain combines TRBV6-4 with TRBJ2-3, with D unresolved. The CDR3 has 16 residues. V lost 0 bases and J lost 0, with 10 bases in between. Germline V gene data show CDR1 as MRHNA and CDR2 as SNTAGT. CDR3 coding DNA: TGTGCCAGCAGTGACTCGAGTGTTACTAGCACAGATACGCAGTATTTT. It codes for CASSDSSVTSTDTQYF.

J is TRBJ1-5 and V is TRBV19, with 7 bases identical to TRBD1. Per germline, CDR1 LNHDA and CDR2 SQIVND (reference sequence). The length of the CDR3 is 17 residues. V dropped 6 bases and J dropped 0; count of bases not matched to a gene: 11. CDR3 sequence (DNA): TGTGCCAGTAGGAACCGCGGGACAGCTAATAGCAATCAGCCCCAGCATTTT. Encoded protein: CASRNRGTANSNQPQHF. Drawing the rest from reference TRBV19 and TRBJ1-5, the complete variable domain is DGGITQSPKYLFRKEGQNVTLSCEQNLNHDAMYWYRQDPGQGLRLIYYSQIVNDFQKGDIAEGYSVSREKKESFPLTVTSAQKNPTAFYLCASRNRGTANSNQPQHFGDGTRLSIL.